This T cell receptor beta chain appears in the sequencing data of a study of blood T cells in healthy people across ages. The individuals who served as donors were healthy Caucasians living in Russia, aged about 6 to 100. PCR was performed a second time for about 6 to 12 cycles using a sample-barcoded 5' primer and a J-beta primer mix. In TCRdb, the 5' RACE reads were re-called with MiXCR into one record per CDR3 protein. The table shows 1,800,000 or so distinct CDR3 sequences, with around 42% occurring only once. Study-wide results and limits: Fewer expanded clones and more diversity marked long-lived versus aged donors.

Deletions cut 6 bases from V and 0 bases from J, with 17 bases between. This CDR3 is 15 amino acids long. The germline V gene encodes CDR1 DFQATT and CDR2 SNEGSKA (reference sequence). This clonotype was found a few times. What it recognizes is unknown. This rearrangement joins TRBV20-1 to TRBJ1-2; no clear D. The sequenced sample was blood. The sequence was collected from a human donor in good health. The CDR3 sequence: CSASLWRAPNYGYTF. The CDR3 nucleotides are TGCAGTGCCTCCCTTTGGAGGGCTCCTAACTATGGCTACACCTTC.